This T cell receptor beta chain was recovered during a study of OX40 agonist ivuxolimab in advanced cancers. Germline V CDR1 and CDR2: SGHTS, YDEGEE. The CDR3 has 15 residues. Trimming stripped 4 bases from V and 6 bases from J, with 18 bases between. This table comes from immunoSEQ multiplex PCR, and its TCRdb copy is limited to in-frame clones, with some not included. The profile shows tens of thousands of clones, roughly 89% of them singletons. Sequencing was performed on CD4+ or CD8+ T cells sorted from blood, taken in a trial of the OX40 agonist ivuxolimab. The sequence came from an adult with an advanced solid tumor such as melanoma, head and neck, liver or kidney cancer. The V gene is TRBV5-8, the J gene TRBJ2-3; TRBD2 might be the D (6 bases). CDR3 loop: CASSLPLASSDTQYF. CDR3 in DNA: TGTGCCAGCAGCCTCCCACTAGCCAGCTCGGATACGCAGTATTTT.